This T cell receptor beta chain was sequenced for a study of OX40 agonist ivuxolimab in advanced cancers. TCRdb keeps only in-frame clones here, not all; method: immunoSEQ multiplex PCR. The data contain about 50,000 clones, around 90% of them singletons. This CDR3 comprises 14 residues. Germline V lookup: CDR1 MNHEY, CDR2 SMNVEV (reference sequence). V dropped 6 bases and J dropped 0; count of bases not matched to a gene: 4. The sequence was collected from an adult with an advanced solid tumor such as melanoma, head and neck, liver or kidney cancer. The chain combines TRBV27 with TRBJ1-1, with 7 bases fitting TRBD1. The sample was CD4+ or CD8+ T cells sorted from blood, taken in a trial of the OX40 agonist ivuxolimab. CDR3 loop: CASRWDSLNTEAFF. For the CDR3, the DNA is TGTGCCAGCAGATGGGACAGTTTGAACACTGAAGCTTTCTTT.